Below, 17 T cell receptor beta chains from the same sample are listed, as sequenced in a study of post-analysis software for immune sequencing data. Study-wide findings and caveats: The five TRBV segments detected at higher frequency in patients than in controls included TRBV5-6, TRBV5-1 and TRBV20-1.

No antigen has been identified for these receptors. Carried by the TCR beta cDNA libraries were unique molecular identifiers. TCRdb recomputed calls from the PCR reads with MiXCR, one row per CDR3 protein. Among 700,000 to 900,000 distinct CDR3 sequences, about half were seen once, and the ten largest hold 4.9%. Sequencing used blood. The receptors derive from a girl under 18 with multiple sclerosis.

The rearrangement uses TRBV6-2 or TRBV6-3 and TRBJ1-5; possibly TRBD1 for D (5 bases). V lost 0 bases and J 6 bases, leaving 12 bases between the germline ends. This CDR3 has 15 residues. Germline V gene sequence: CDR1 MNHEY, CDR2 SVGEGT. The CDR3 here is CASSYSQGFGQPQHF. The CDR3 DNA reads as TGTGCCAGCAGTTACTCTCAGGGATTCGGTCAGCCCCAGCATTTT.

CDR3 amino acids: CASRHTPRTEAFF. The CDR3 DNA is TGTGCCAGCAGACACACACCGCGCACTGAAGCTTTCTTT. This chain joins TRBV12-3 or TRBV12-4 and TRBJ1-1; D gene uncertain. CDR3 length: 13 amino acids. Between the trimmed V and J ends, which lost 6 bases and 4 bases, there was a span of 12 bases.

The gene calls are TRBV29-1 and TRBJ2-3; 14 positions agree with TRBD2. Trimming took 3 bases from V and 1 from J; bases not matched to a gene: 9. Germline V gene lookup returns CDR1 SQVTM and CDR2 ANQGSEA. CDR3 length: 18 residues. The CDR3 bases are TGCAGCGTTGAGGCCGGGACTAGCGGGGGAGGAGGCACAGATACGCAGTATTTT. The encoded protein is CSVEAGTSGGGGTDTQYF.

This chain joins TRBV30 and TRBJ1-5; D remains unclear. V was pared by 1 base and J by 3 bases, with 4 bases between. Germline V gives CDR1 GTSNPN, CDR2 SVGIG (reference sequence). This CDR3 spans 12 amino acids. CDR3 bases: TGTGCCTGGAGTGACAACAATCAGCCCCAGCATTTT. Translated: CAWSDNNQPQHF.

This clonotype was recorded a few times. The chain joins TRBV15 to TRBJ2-1; the match to TRBD2 covers 14 bases. CDR3 length equals 19 residues. The V gene's germline CDR1 is LNHNV and CDR2 YYDKDF (reference sequence). V lost 0 bases and J lost 7; bases outside the gene matches: 11. The CDR3 DNA sequence: TGTGCCACCAGCAGAGAGTCCGCGACTAGCGGGAGGGCCGGTAATGAGCAGTTCTTC. Its protein product is CATSRESATSGRAGNEQFF.

The chain joins TRBV11-2 to TRBJ2-1; 10 bases are a match to TRBD2. The germline gives CDR1 SGHAT, CDR2 FQNNGV. The V gene end was trimmed by 5 bases and the J gene end by 7 bases; junction bases not matched to a gene: 14. The CDR3 sequence is 17 residues long. DNA of the CDR3: TGTGCCAGCAGCCGCTGGGGCCTAGCGGGAGATAGAAATGAGCAGTTCTTC. Amino acids: CASSRWGLAGDRNEQFF.

The chain carries TRBV6-1 and TRBJ2-5; TRBD2 is a possible D gene (5 bases). The CDR3 runs 12 residues. Germline values: CDR1 MNHNS, CDR2 SASEGT. Trimming took off 6 bases at V and 12 bases at J, with 17 bases between the two ends. The CDR3 here is CASSGLSSAEYF. In DNA, the CDR3 is TGTGCCAGCAGCGGACTGTCTTCGGCGGAGTACTTC.

The chain has TRBV5-6 and TRBJ2-1; tentatively, D is TRBD2 (5 bases). CDR3 length: 13 amino acids. Trimming took off 2 bases at V and 13 bases at J, with 16 bases between the two ends. Germline loops: CDR1 SGHDT, CDR2 YYEEEE. The CDR3 DNA is TGTGCCAGCAGCTTTGGACCGGGGTCGGGCCAGTTCTTC. Translated: CASSFGPGSGQFF.

The chain combines TRBV7-3 with TRBJ2-5, with TRBD1 as a possible D gene (6 bases). V was trimmed by 2 bases and J by 1 base, leaving 11 bases between them. The germline gives CDR1 SGHTA, CDR2 FQGTGA. The CDR3 runs 15 residues. In DNA, the CDR3 is TGTGCCAGCAGCTTATCTGGGGGCGGCCAAGAGACCCAGTACTTC. Its translation is CASSLSGGGQETQYF.

In DNA form, the CDR3 reads TGCAGCGTTGTCGTGACAGGGACGTATAATGAGCAGTTCTTC. Translated: CSVVVTGTYNEQFF. The rearrangement joins TRBV29-1 to TRBJ2-1, with 7 positions matching TRBD1. The CDR3 runs 14 residues. The junction had 10 bases not matched to a gene; V was cut back by 4 bases and J by 7 bases. Germline V gene sequence: CDR1 SQVTM, CDR2 ANQGSEA.

The chain joins TRBV20-1 to TRBJ1-1; no definite D call. Germline V gene lookup returns CDR1 DFQATT and CDR2 SNEGSKA (reference sequence). This CDR3 has 12 residues. V lost 5 bases, J lost 4 bases, and 11 bases lay in between. The CDR3 DNA is TGCAGTGCTGGGAATAGAGGCACTGAAGCTTTCTTT. Its protein is CSAGNRGTEAFF.

The chain uses TRBV4-3 and TRBJ1-4; D may be TRBD1 (5 bases). Germline V gene data show CDR1 as LGHNA and CDR2 as YSLEER. The V end was cut by 0 bases, the J end by 4 bases, with 9 bases between. This CDR3 has 15 amino acids. CDR3 sequence reads: CASSQDRGVNEKLFF. In nucleotides, the CDR3 is TGCGCCAGCAGCCAAGACAGAGGGGTTAATGAAAAACTGTTTTTT.

The rearrangement joins TRBV5-6 to TRBJ1-5; D might be TRBD1 (5 bases). From germline, CDR1 is SGHDT and CDR2 YYEEEE. Trimming stripped 0 bases from V and 1 base from J, with 11 bases between. The CDR3 has 16 amino acids. This CDR3 reads CASSLAGGTSNQPQHF. The CDR3 region has the DNA TGTGCCAGCAGCTTGGCCGGGGGGACCAGCAATCAGCCCCAGCATTTT.

This clonotype has only a few counts. This chain links TRBV4-3 with TRBJ2-1; D is unresolved. The ends were cut back, 2 bases at V and 0 bases at J, with 11 bases in the middle. Germline-derived CDR1 and CDR2 are LGHNA and YSLEER. This CDR3 spans 16 amino acids. The DNA of the CDR3 is TGCGCCAGCAGCCAATACACGACGGGCTCCTACAATGAGCAGTTCTTC. Residues: CASSQYTTGSYNEQFF.

This clonotype was seen a handful of times. This chain connects TRBV5-1 to TRBJ2-7; 9 bases are a match to TRBD2. Trimming at V came to 1 base and at J to 4 bases, leaving 9 bases not matched to a gene. The CDR3 covers 16 residues. Per germline, CDR1 SGHRS and CDR2 YFSETQ. This CDR3 is CASSLSASGVLYEQYF. In nucleotides, the CDR3 is TGCGCCAGCAGCTTGAGCGCTAGCGGGGTACTTTACGAGCAGTACTTC.

The chain is built from TRBV5-1 and TRBJ1-6; no reliable D call. CDR1 and CDR2 from the germline V gene are SGHRS and YFSETQ. Trimming took off 0 bases at V and 9 bases at J, with 7 bases between the two ends. This CDR3 has 13 residues. CDR3 residues: CASSLDYTSPLHF. Written as DNA, the CDR3 is TGCGCCAGCAGCTTGGATTACACTTCACCCCTCCACTTT.

The chain links TRBV7-8 to TRBJ1-2; tentative D call: TRBD1 (5 bases). Per the germline V gene, CDR1 is SGHVS and CDR2 is FQNEAQ. The CDR3 covers 13 residues. Trimming took off 5 bases at V and 7 bases at J, with 14 bases between the two ends. DNA of the CDR3: TGTGCCAGCAGCCCCCCGGGGGGTGGTGGCTACACCTTC. Translating gives CASSPPGGGGYTF.